These 29 T cell receptor beta chains originate from one sample sequenced in a study of beta chain features in type 1 diabetes (dated by TCRdb to 2016 to 2019). The library was generated by the immunoSEQ multiplex PCR assay. All of the isolated RNA was reverse transcribed with the High Capacity cDNA Reverse Transcription Kit, so expressed TCRB transcripts were sequenced. Not all clones reach the TCRdb copy of this immuneACCESS table, which keeps in-frame sequences only. Checked studies attribute under half of the gap to unresolved V genes and leave the rest unexplained. Recorded for this sample are around 58,000 clones; about 60% of them occurred a single time. The top ten constitute 2% to 2.5% of the sample. The sample was Tregs from blood. The sample's cell subset or site, from its label and the paper: regulatory CD4+ T cells. The receptors were gathered from a woman aged 18-35 years in good health.

The V call is TRBV7-9, the J call TRBJ2-2; the D gene is possibly TRBD1 (7 bases). CDR1 and CDR2 from the germline V gene are SEHNR and FQNEAQ (reference sequence). The CDR3 consists of 15 residues. Trimming removed 5 bases from V and 4 bases from J, with 14 bases in between. CDR3 sequence: CASSQGGLTTGELFF. CDR3 nucleotide sequence: TGTGCCAGCAGCCAGGGGGGACTGACCACCGGGGAGCTGTTTTTT.

CDR3 loop: CASSLYAGGSTDTQYF. The CDR3 DNA reads as TGCGCCAGCAGCCTATACGCGGGGGGTAGCACAGATACGCAGTATTTT. The chain couples TRBV5-1 to TRBJ2-3, with TRBD2 matching 8 bases. The germline gives CDR1 SGHRS, CDR2 YFSETQ. With 4 bases clipped from V and 0 bases from J, the junction kept 7 bases outside the gene matches. The CDR3 is 16 residues long.

The DNA for the CDR3 is TGTGCCAGCAGCTTAGATGTGGCTTCGGGAAAACTGTTTTTT. It translates to CASSLDVASGKLFF. The chain recombines TRBV11-3 with TRBJ1-4; D gene uncertain. Germline V gives CDR1 SGHNT, CDR2 YENEEA. The CDR3 spans 14 residues. Trimming shortened V by 0 bases and J by 10 bases, and 12 bases separated the two germline ends. The full variable domain, in which reference TRBV11-3 and TRBJ1-4 provide the parts outside the CDR3, is EAGVVQSPRYKIIEKKQPVAFWCNPISGHNTLYWYLQNLGQGPELLIRYENEEAVDDSQLPKDRFSAERLKGVDSTLKIQPAELGDSAVYLCASSLDVASGKLFFGSGTQLSVL.

The chain employs TRBV18 and TRBJ1-4; D possibly corresponds to TRBD1 (5 bases). The CDR3 has 15 residues. The V gene's germline CDR1 is KGHSH and CDR2 LQKENI. Trimming stripped 6 bases from V and 4 bases from J, with 15 bases between. The CDR3 protein is CASSPTASYNEKLFF. The CDR3 DNA reads as TGTGCCAGCTCGCCGACAGCTAGTTATAATGAAAAACTGTTTTTT.

The V and J genes are TRBV7-2 and TRBJ2-7; D ambiguous. CDR1 and CDR2 (germline): SGHTA, FQGNSA. V lost 1 base to trimming and J lost 0 bases, with 4 bases between them. The length of the CDR3 is 13 residues. In nucleotides, the CDR3 is TGTGCCAGCAGCTTAGGGCTCTCCTACGAGCAGTACTTC. It is translated as CASSLGLSYEQYF.

The chain uses TRBV7-2 and TRBJ1-5, with a weak D call TRBD1 (6 bases). The V and J ends lost 5 bases and 3 bases respectively, with 8 bases between them. Germline V gene lookup returns CDR1 SGHTA and CDR2 FQGNSA. CDR3 length equals 13 residues. The CDR3 nucleotides are TGTGCCAGCAGCGGACAGTACAATCAGCCCCAGCATTTT. Protein sequence: CASSGQYNQPQHF.

This clone is medium-sized within its sample. The V and J genes are TRBV23-1 and TRBJ1-1; D may be TRBD1 (6 bases). TRBV23-1 is an open reading frame whose function is uncertain. There are 13 residues in the CDR3. Trimming stripped 6 bases from V and 6 bases from J, with 14 bases between. CDR3: CASSNREGAEAFF. For the CDR3, the DNA is TGCGCCAGCAGCAACAGGGAAGGAGCTGAAGCTTTCTTT.

This chain connects TRBV19 to TRBJ2-2, with 7 bases fitting TRBD2. Germline-derived CDR1 and CDR2 are LNHDA and SQIVND (reference sequence). The CDR3 is 16 amino acids. V shed 3 bases, J shed 3 bases, and the junction held 7 bases outside the gene matches. The CDR3: CASSIWEGRDTGELFF. The CDR3 DNA reads TGTGCCAGTAGTATCTGGGAGGGCCGGGACACCGGGGAGCTGTTTTTT.

The J gene is TRBJ1-2, the V gene TRBV5-1; D ambiguous. The CDR3 extends over 11 amino acids. Germline lookup yields CDR1 SGHRS and CDR2 YFSETQ. V was trimmed by 4 bases and J by 6 bases, leaving 7 bases between them. The CDR3 spells CASSPGDGYTF. The CDR3 nucleotides read TGCGCCAGCAGCCCGGGAGATGGCTACACCTTC.

This rearrangement joins TRBV27 to TRBJ2-5, with D perhaps matching TRBD2 (7 bases). With the DNA end fitting TRBJ2-7 better, the J assignment may be wrong. The V gene's germline CDR1 is MNHEY and CDR2 SMNVEV (reference sequence). The CDR3 is 15 residues long. The CDR3 protein is CASSLGRGPSYEQYF. The CDR3 coding sequence is TGTGCCAGCAGTTTGGGGCGGGGGCCTTCCTACGAGCAGTACTTC.

The sample holds a few counts of this clone. The J gene is TRBJ1-2, the V gene TRBV29-1; TRBD1 is a possible D gene (6 bases). Germline CDR1 is SQVTM and CDR2 is ANQGSEA. Trimming stripped 2 bases from V and 8 bases from J, with 12 bases between. The CDR3 sequence is 12 residues long. The CDR3 loop is CSVESPGEGYTF. The CDR3 nucleotides are TGCAGCGTTGAATCCCCAGGGGAGGGCTACACCTTC.

The gene calls are TRBV5-1 and TRBJ2-1, with D possibly matching TRBD1 (6 bases). Germline V gene lookup returns CDR1 SGHRS and CDR2 YFSETQ. This CDR3 comprises 14 residues. Between the trimmed V and J ends, which lost 2 bases and 12 bases, there was a span of 18 bases. The CDR3 sequence: CASSLMQGWDGQFF. The CDR3 nucleotides are TGCGCCAGCAGCTTAATGCAGGGGTGGGATGGGCAGTTCTTC.

This chain links TRBV11-2 with TRBJ1-1; unclear D gene. CDR3 length equals 13 residues. The V gene lost 0 bases and the J gene lost 6 bases, with 8 bases spanning the gap. Germline values: CDR1 SGHAT, CDR2 FQNNGV. CDR3 coding DNA: TGTGCCAGCAGCTTAGATGAGGTTTCTGAAGCTTTCTTT. Translating gives CASSLDEVSEAFF.

V usage is TRBV27 and J usage is TRBJ1-5; TRBD1 aligns across 7 bases. Germline-derived CDR1 and CDR2 are MNHEY and SMNVEV (reference sequence). The CDR3 is 14 amino acids. V shed 5 bases, J shed 0 bases, and the junction held 1 base outside the gene matches. The CDR3, as DNA: TGTGCCAGCAGTAGGACAGGTAGCAATCAGCCCCAGCATTTT. Translation: CASSRTGSNQPQHF.

The chain joins TRBV11-2 to TRBJ1-5; the match to TRBD1 covers 11 bases. Germline values: CDR1 SGHAT, CDR2 FQNNGV. V trimming: 6 bases; J trimming: 2 bases; junction bases outside the gene matches: 3. The CDR3 covers 15 residues. CDR3 sequence (DNA): TGTGCCAGCAGTCGGGACAGGGGGGGCAATCAGCCCCAGCATTTT. The encoded protein is CASSRDRGGNQPQHF.

There are a few counts of this clone. This chain links TRBV7-3 with TRBJ1-2, with TRBD1 identical over 8 bases. The CDR3 loop spans 16 amino acids. The germline V gene has CDR1 SGHTA and CDR2 FQGTGA. V dropped 5 bases and J dropped 2; count of bases not matched to a gene: 10. CDR3 DNA sequence: TGTGCCAGCAGCCCCACAGACAGGGGAACAAACTATGGCTACACCTTC. This gives the protein CASSPTDRGTNYGYTF.

This clone was counted a few times. The rearrangement uses TRBV27 and TRBJ2-3; 9 positions agree with TRBD1. CDR1 and CDR2 (germline): MNHEY, SMNVEV (reference sequence). Trimming cost V 7 bases and J 6 bases; bases outside gene matches: 8. The CDR3 sequence is 14 residues long. The CDR3 reads CASNTQTGGDTQYF. The CDR3 nucleotides read TGTGCCAGCAACACACAGACAGGGGGGGATACGCAGTATTTT.

This chain uses TRBV7-2 with TRBJ2-3; a possible D gene is TRBD1 (5 bases). Germline CDR1 and CDR2: SGHTA and FQGNSA. This CDR3 has 14 amino acids. V dropped 4 bases and J dropped 5 bases, with 13 bases sitting between them. In nucleotides, the CDR3 is TGTGCCAGCAGCTGGGGCCGGGCGCTAGATACGCAGTATTTT. This codes for CASSWGRALDTQYF.

The rearrangement links TRBV12-5 to TRBJ2-7; 7 nucleotides agree with TRBD1. J was trimmed by 3 bases and V by 2 bases; bases with no gene match: 7. The V gene's germline CDR1 is LGHNT and CDR2 FRNRAP. This CDR3 contains 15 residues. The CDR3 reads CASGLSTGLDYEQYF. The CDR3, as DNA: TGTGCTAGTGGTTTGTCGACAGGGTTGGACTACGAGCAGTACTTC.

This chain connects TRBV5-1 to TRBJ2-1; D is perhaps TRBD1 (8 bases). The CDR3 contains 18 residues. Per the germline V gene, CDR1 is SGHRS and CDR2 is YFSETQ. V lost 0 bases to trimming and J lost 7 bases, with 23 bases between them. For the CDR3, the DNA is TGCGCCAGCAGCTTGGGGCGGGGGACAGGACAGCCCGGGAATGAGCAGTTCTTC. Translated: CASSLGRGTGQPGNEQFF.

This clone was counted once. This chain links TRBV30 with TRBJ2-5; 15 bases are a match to TRBD2. Germline trimming cut 1 base from V and 2 bases from J; bases unmatched to any gene: 2. The germline V gene encodes CDR1 GTSNPN and CDR2 SVGIG (reference sequence). The length of the CDR3 is 16 residues. CDR3 sequence: CAWSEGLAGGQETQYF. In DNA, the CDR3 is TGTGCCTGGAGTGAGGGACTAGCGGGGGGACAAGAGACCCAGTACTTC.

This clone was picked up a small number of times. This chain uses TRBV10-3 with TRBJ2-5; 8 positions match TRBD2. Germline CDR1 is ENHRY and CDR2 is SYGVKD. This CDR3 region has 14 residues. V lost 8 bases to trimming and J lost 4 bases; unmatched junction nucleotides: 9. CDR3 in DNA: TGTGCCATCCGGGGTAGCGGGGTTGGAGAGACCCAGTACTTC. Its protein is CAIRGSGVGETQYF.

The chain has TRBV9 and TRBJ1-2; D gene ambiguous. The germline V gene encodes CDR1 SGDLS and CDR2 YYNGEE. The CDR3 totals 14 residues. The V and J ends lost 0 bases and 9 bases respectively, with 15 bases between them. This CDR3 is CASSVAWPPERYTF. CDR3 bases: TGTGCCAGCAGCGTAGCTTGGCCCCCGGAGCGCTACACCTTC.

There are a few counts of this clone. The V call is TRBV11-1, the J call TRBJ2-2; D not certain. V lost 1 base and J 4 bases, leaving 7 bases between the germline ends. The CDR3 sequence is 14 residues long. Germline loops: CDR1 SGHAT, CDR2 FQDESV (reference sequence). The CDR3 sequence: CASSLVGSTGELFF. In DNA form, the CDR3 reads TGTGCCAGCAGCTTAGTGGGCAGCACCGGGGAGCTGTTTTTT.

V gene TRBV18 combines with J gene TRBJ1-3, with D possibly being TRBD1 (6 bases). The CDR3 is 15 amino acids. Germline lookup yields CDR1 KGHSH and CDR2 LQKENI. Trimming left V 1 base short and J 2 bases short, with 9 bases between. The CDR3 DNA follows: TGTGCCAGCTCACCACAGGGGGTTCCTGGAAACACCATATATTTT. Protein product: CASSPQGVPGNTIYF.

This sequence joins TRBV29-1 and TRBJ1-1; 7 positions match TRBD1. Germline V lookup: CDR1 SQVTM, CDR2 ANQGSEA. This CDR3 contains 12 residues. Trimming took 6 bases from V and 1 from J; bases not matched to a gene: 2. CDR3 residues: CSVGQANTEAFF. As DNA, the CDR3 is TGCAGCGTCGGACAGGCGAACACTGAAGCTTTCTTT.

The chain recombines TRBV5-4 with TRBJ2-1, with 13 positions matching TRBD2. Trimming at V came to 4 bases and at J to 5 bases, leaving 3 bases not matched to a gene. Per germline, CDR1 SGHNT and CDR2 YYREEE (reference sequence). The length of the CDR3 is 15 residues. The CDR3 loop is CASSPLAGGHNEQFF. For the CDR3, the DNA is TGTGCCAGCAGCCCACTAGCGGGGGGGCACAATGAGCAGTTCTTC.

This clone was counted a few times. The chain employs TRBV2 and TRBJ2-4, with a tentative D call TRBD2 (6 bases). The CDR3 length is 13 residues. Trimming pared 8 bases from V and 7 bases from J, leaving 15 bases between. CDR1 is SNHLY and CDR2 is FYNNEI in the germline V gene. The chain's CDR3 is CASVGGARNIQYF. The DNA for the CDR3 is TGTGCCAGCGTGGGAGGAGCTAGGAACATTCAGTACTTC.

The V call is TRBV11-2, the J call TRBJ2-1; the D gene is possibly TRBD1 (5 bases). Trimming left V 1 base short and J 3 bases short, with 10 bases between. Per the germline V gene, CDR1 is SGHAT and CDR2 is FQNNGV. The CDR3 has 15 residues. The CDR3, as DNA: TGTGCCAGCAGCTTAGGGTTCAGGGTCTACAATGAGCAGTTCTTC. Translated: CASSLGFRVYNEQFF.